This T cell receptor (beta chain) derives from a study of shared clonotypes between healthy human individuals. About the study: The people who gave samples were a couple of women and a few men aged 18 to 49.

Deep-level settings were used for running the assay. Original data processing: Junction-only sequences without quality scores were provided by ImmunoSEQ, so filtering was different. Assay: immunoSEQ multiplex PCR; the TCRdb copy retains only in-frame clones and omits some. That table gives V, J and clone size, and the DNA gave D and trimming. The sample has 1,100,000 or so clones; about 80% are singletons. Worth noting for this clone: Its matching antigen is unknown.

This CDR3 has 12 residues. The germline V gene has CDR1 SGDLS and CDR2 YYNGEE. Trimming took 0 bases from V and 10 from J, leaving 5 bases between them. Findings and caveats of the study: The study found lower generation probabilities in non-shared clonotypes than in those shared by all four donors.

The sequence came from a man between 18 and 35 years old in good health. Some clones in this sample may be carry-over from other donors' samples. The specimen sequenced was memory CD4+ T cells from PBMCs. Subset given: CD45RA-negative fraction. The chain employs TRBV9 and TRBJ1-6, with unresolved D. Written as DNA, the CDR3 is TGTGCCAGCAGCGTAGGGGTCTCACCCCTCCACTTT. This codes for CASSVGVSPLHF.